The 29 T cell receptor beta chains below were found in one sample sequenced in a study of cytomegalovirus exposure and HLA in healthy donors. The PCR made use of 60 Vbeta and 13 Jbeta primers. This table comes from immunoSEQ multiplex PCR, and its TCRdb copy is limited to in-frame clones, with some not included. The sample carries hundreds of thousands of clones, about 74% recorded once. Sequencing used PBMCs. The receptors were sampled from a woman aged 30 to 39 in good health and CMV-seronegative.

The chain combines TRBV6-1 with TRBJ2-5; maybe TRBD1 (6 bases). V was cut by 2 bases and J by 10 bases, with 11 bases left in between. Germline CDR1 and CDR2: MNHNS and SASEGT. The CDR3 loop spans 12 amino acids. CDR3 nucleotides: TGTGCCAGCAGTGAACTGAAGGGGGACCAGTACTTC. Encoded protein: CASSELKGDQYF.

This chain connects TRBV30 to TRBJ2-5; TRBD2 matches 10 bases. Gene TRBJ2-7 matches the end of the DNA better, so the J call may be wrong. Germline CDR1 reads GTSNPN; CDR2 reads SVGIG (reference sequence). The CDR3 totals 14 residues. CDR3: CAWSEAGGSYEQYF. The CDR3 coding sequence is TGTGCCTGGAGTGAAGCGGGAGGGTCCTACGAGCAGTACTTC.

The genes are TRBV11-2 and TRBJ2-1, with 13 bases lining up with TRBD2. This CDR3 is 16 amino acids long. Germline CDR1 is SGHAT and CDR2 is FQNNGV. V shed 6 bases, J shed 0 bases, and the junction held 2 bases outside the gene matches. In nucleotides, the CDR3 is TGTGCCAGCAGTCGGACTAGCGGGGGCTCCTACAATGAGCAGTTCTTC. Residues: CASSRTSGGSYNEQFF.

A remark on this clone: Its ends do not fully match the called genes, so a read error is possible. The CDR3 spells CSSSPGLAGGTDTQYF. CDR3 DNA sequence: TGTTCCAGCAGCCCGGGACTAGCGGGGGGCACAGATACGCAGTATTTT. The chain combines TRBV7-9 with TRBJ2-3; 14 nucleotides match TRBD2. Per germline, CDR1 SEHNR and CDR2 FQNEAQ (reference sequence). The CDR3 has 16 residues.

Concerning this clone itself: At one end, the junction sequence differs from germline, possibly due to a read error. The genes are TRBV4-1 and TRBJ2-1; TRBD2 agrees at 8 bases. Germline values: CDR1 MGHRA, CDR2 YSYEKL. The CDR3 extends over 18 amino acids. CDR3 sequence reads: CAISQVSRGGSSYNEQFF. The CDR3 DNA is TGCGCCATCAGCCAAGTCTCCCGGGGGGGTAGCTCCTACAATGAGCAGTTCTTC.

The J gene is TRBJ2-1, the V gene TRBV5-6; 7 bases are shared with TRBD2. The CDR3 is 16 amino acids. CDR1 and CDR2 (germline): SGHDT, YYEEEE. V shed 1 base and J 4 bases; nucleotides not matched to a gene: 8. CDR3 sequence reads: CASSLLQRDSYNEQFF. The CDR3 bases are TGTGCCAGCAGCTTGTTGCAGCGGGATTCTTACAATGAGCAGTTCTTC. Combining the CDR3 with reference TRBV5-6 and TRBJ2-1 gives the whole variable domain DAGVTQSPTHLIKTRGQQVTLRCSPKSGHDTVSWYQQALGQGPQFIFQYYEEEERQRGNFPDRFSGHQFPNYSSELNVNALLLGDSALYLCASSLLQRDSYNEQFFGPGTRLTVL.

The chain is built from TRBV11-2 and TRBJ2-3; D possibly corresponds to TRBD2 (6 bases). V gave up 1 base and J gave up 2 bases, with 10 bases separating them. The germline V gene has CDR1 SGHAT and CDR2 FQNNGV. The length of the CDR3 is 15 residues. The CDR3 here is CASSLGGVLTDTQYF. DNA of the CDR3: TGTGCCAGCAGCTTAGGGGGGGTCCTCACAGATACGCAGTATTTT.

V usage is TRBV15 and J usage is TRBJ1-2; no clear D gene. CDR3 length: 14 residues. The V end was cut by 2 bases, the J end by 0 bases, with 7 bases between. CDR1 LNHNV and CDR2 YYDKDF come from the germline V gene (reference sequence). The CDR3 region is CATSRQSANYGYTF. The CDR3 coding sequence is TGTGCCACCAGCAGACAGAGCGCTAACTATGGCTACACCTTC.

This clone was counted at least ten times. The rearrangement joins TRBV12-5 to TRBJ2-7; 10 nucleotides line up with TRBD2. CDR3 length equals 18 residues. The V gene end was trimmed by 0 bases and the J gene end by 4 bases; junction bases not matched to a gene: 12. Germline V CDR1 and CDR2: LGHNT, FRNRAP. CDR3 nucleotides: TGTGCTAGTGGTTTGGTGTACTTGGGGCTAGCGGGGGATTACGAGCAGTACTTC. Amino acids: CASGLVYLGLAGDYEQYF.

The J gene is TRBJ1-5, the V gene TRBV12-5; D is uncertain. The CDR3 has 11 residues. CDR1 and CDR2 (germline): LGHNT, FRNRAP. V was pared by 4 bases and J by 9 bases, with 7 bases between. CDR3 region: CASGSGTPQHF. The CDR3 DNA reads as TGTGCTAGTGGTTCCGGTACGCCCCAGCATTTT. The variable domain in full, completed from reference TRBV12-5 and TRBJ1-5, reads DARVTQTPRHKVTEMGQEVTMRCQPILGHNTVFWYRQTMMQGLELLAYFRNRAPLDDSGMPKDRFSAEMPDATLATLKIQPSEPRDSAVYFCASGSGTPQHFGDGTRLSIL.

The chain has TRBV18 and TRBJ2-7; tentative D call: TRBD1 (6 bases). V was cut by 4 bases and J by 1 base, with 17 bases left in between. CDR3 length: 16 residues. Germline loops: CDR1 KGHSH, CDR2 LQKENI. CDR3 protein: CASSRDHRAYSYEQYF. The DNA for the CDR3 is TGTGCCAGCTCACGCGATCACAGGGCGTATTCCTACGAGCAGTACTTC.

The chain combines TRBV5-4 with TRBJ2-7, with TRBD2 matching 8 bases. The CDR3 totals 16 residues. With 0 bases clipped from V and 1 base from J, the junction kept 6 bases outside the gene matches. From germline, CDR1 is SGHNT and CDR2 YYREEE (reference sequence). Written as DNA, the CDR3 is TGTGCCAGCAGCTTGGCCGGAATAGCGGGGTCCTACGAGCAGTACTTC. It encodes CASSLAGIAGSYEQYF.

The chain recombines TRBV2 with TRBJ2-5; a weak D match, TRBD1 (6 bases). CDR1 is SNHLY, CDR2 FYNNEI, per germline. The CDR3 is 14 amino acids. V was pared by 4 bases and J by 4 bases, with 13 bases between. CDR3 residues: CASSGDTKGETQYF. DNA for the CDR3: TGTGCCAGCAGTGGGGACACCAAAGGAGAGACCCAGTACTTC. Looking up the rest from reference TRBV2 and TRBJ2-5 gives the full variable domain: EPEVTQTPSHQVTQMGQEVILRCVPISNHLYFYWYRQILGQKVEFLVSFYNNEISEKSEIFDDQFSVERPDGSNFTLKIRSTKLEDSAMYFCASSGDTKGETQYFGPGTRLLVL.

This chain connects TRBV9 to TRBJ2-1; no definite D call. V was clipped by 0 bases and J by 1 base, with 8 bases between them. There are 15 residues in the CDR3. Germline V CDR1 and CDR2: SGDLS, YYNGEE. This CDR3 is CASSVDLPSYNEQFF. CDR3 in DNA: TGTGCCAGCAGCGTAGATCTCCCGTCCTACAATGAGCAGTTCTTC.

The rearrangement joins TRBV15 to TRBJ2-3; the match to TRBD1 covers 10 bases. J was trimmed by 6 bases and V by 5 bases; bases with no gene match: 11. The V gene's germline CDR1 is LNHNV and CDR2 YYDKDF (reference sequence). The CDR3 spans 16 residues. CDR3 sequence (DNA): TGTGCCACCAGCCGAAGTGCGGGACAGGGGATGGATACGCAGTATTTT. It codes for CATSRSAGQGMDTQYF.

The V call is TRBV6-5, the J call TRBJ1-3; TRBD1 matches at 7 bases. Germline-derived CDR1 and CDR2 are MNHEY and SVGAGI. The ends lost 5 bases at V and 0 bases at J; junction bases unmatched: 4. The CDR3 covers 15 residues. CDR3 in DNA: TGTGCCAGCAGTCTAGACAGGGACTCTGGAAACACCATATATTTT. Its translation: CASSLDRDSGNTIYF.

V is TRBV14 and J is TRBJ1-4; D gene unclear. Germline lookup yields CDR1 SGHDN and CDR2 FVKESK. V shed 0 bases and J shed 0 bases, with 14 bases lying between them. The CDR3 has 18 residues. CDR3 residues: CASSQEIVRLATNEKLFF. CDR3 sequence (DNA): TGTGCCAGCAGCCAAGAAATAGTACGGTTAGCAACTAATGAAAAACTGTTTTTT.

This clone was seen a single time. V gene TRBV10-3 combines with J gene TRBJ1-1; possibly TRBD1 for D (6 bases). Trimming removed 6 bases at V and 4 bases at J, with 18 bases between. This CDR3 has 15 residues. Germline-derived CDR1 and CDR2 are ENHRY and SYGVKD. In DNA form, the CDR3 reads TGTGCCATCAGATCTCAACGTGAAGGGGGCACTGAAGCTTTCTTT. Its translation: CAIRSQREGGTEAFF.

This sequence joins TRBV30 and TRBJ2-7; 8 bases fit TRBD2. Unmatched junction bases numbered 4, after V lost 0 bases and J lost 6 bases. Germline CDR1 GTSNPN, CDR2 SVGIG (reference sequence). The CDR3 is made up of 13 amino acids. CDR3 coding DNA: TGTGCCTGGAGTGTCAGCGGGAGCTCCGAGCAGTACTTC. As protein: CAWSVSGSSEQYF.

V gene TRBV9 combines with J gene TRBJ2-7; 10 bases map to TRBD2. CDR3 length: 16 amino acids. Losses at the gene ends were 0 bases for V and 2 bases for J; bases not matched to a gene: 5. CDR1 and CDR2 (germline): SGDLS, YYNGEE. The CDR3 DNA reads TGTGCCAGCAGCGTAGCTGGCGGACTAGCGGCCTACGAGCAGTACTTC. Protein product: CASSVAGGLAAYEQYF. The variable domain in full, with the rest retrieved from reference TRBV9 and TRBJ2-7, is DSGVTQTPKHLITATGQRVTLRCSPRSGDLSVYWYQQSLDQGLQFLIQYYNGEERAKGNILERFSAQQFPDLHSELNLSSLELGDSALYFCASSVAGGLAAYEQYFGPGTRLTVT.

DNA for the CDR3: TGTGCCAGCAGTATAGGCCAGGAATCCTACGAGCAGTACTTC. This codes for CASSIGQESYEQYF. The chain has TRBV27 and TRBJ2-7; D gene ambiguous. Trimming shortened V by 5 bases and J by 1 base, and 12 bases separated the two germline ends. Germline assignment: CDR1 MNHEY and CDR2 SMNVEV (reference sequence). There are 14 residues in the CDR3.

The chain is built from TRBV11-2 and TRBJ2-1, with TRBD2 identical over 11 bases. The CDR3 contains 17 residues. The germline CDR1 and CDR2 sequences are SGHAT and FQNNGV. The V segment lost 0 bases and the J segment 3 bases; nucleotides outside the gene matches: 4. CDR3 nucleotides: TGTGCCAGCAGCTTAGATTTGGGGACTAGCGGCTACAATGAGCAGTTCTTC. This translates into CASSLDLGTSGYNEQFF. Full variable domain (outside the CDR3, taken from reference TRBV11-2 and TRBJ2-1): EAGVAQSPRYKIIEKRQSVAFWCNPISGHATLYWYQQILGQGPKLLIQFQNNGVVDDSQLPKDRFSAERLKGVDSTLKIQPAKLEDSAVYLCASSLDLGTSGYNEQFFGPGTRLTVL.

The chain joins TRBV5-1 to TRBJ1-5; D remains ambiguous. V lost 1 base to trimming and J lost 3 bases, with 11 bases between them. The CDR3 contains 15 residues. CDR1 is SGHRS, CDR2 YFSETQ, per germline. The CDR3 DNA reads TGCGCCAGCAGCTTGTCCGGGTCTTACAATCAGCCCCAGCATTTT. Protein: CASSLSGSYNQPQHF.

This chain connects TRBV7-6 to TRBJ2-1; tentative D call: TRBD2 (5 bases). V dropped 0 bases and J dropped 7 bases, with 16 bases sitting between them. CDR1 and CDR2 from the germline V gene are SGHVS and FNYEAQ. The CDR3 extends over 16 amino acids. CDR3 nucleotide sequence: TGTGCCAGCAGCTTAGCGTCGGCTGGGAGTCATAATGAGCAGTTCTTC. This translates into CASSLASAGSHNEQFF.

This clone has just one count. The gene calls are TRBV11-3 and TRBJ2-1, with TRBD1 identical over 8 bases. The length of the CDR3 is 16 residues. J lost 4 bases, V lost 5 bases, and 10 bases had no gene match. The germline V gene encodes CDR1 SGHNT and CDR2 YENEEA. CDR3 sequence (DNA): TGTGCCAGCAGCGAAGAACGACAGGGGCTGTACAATGAGCAGTTCTTC. Translating it yields CASSEERQGLYNEQFF.

V gene TRBV11-2 combines with J gene TRBJ1-3; tentative D call: TRBD1 (6 bases). The CDR3 covers 15 residues. Trimming took 5 bases from V and 3 from J, leaving 14 bases between them. CDR1 and CDR2 from the germline V gene are SGHAT and FQNNGV. Written as DNA, the CDR3 is TGTGCCAGCAGCACTATACAGGGTCGTGGAAACACCATATATTTT. It is translated as CASSTIQGRGNTIYF.

Written as DNA, the CDR3 is TGTGCCAGCAGCCGGGACACCACAGATACGCAGTATTTT. Translating it yields CASSRDTTDTQYF. The V gene is TRBV9, the J gene TRBJ2-3; possibly TRBD1 for D (6 bases). Germline lookup yields CDR1 SGDLS and CDR2 YYNGEE. V was pared by 4 bases and J by 2 bases, with 8 bases between. CDR3 length: 13 residues.

The chain carries TRBV2 and TRBJ1-4; D may be TRBD1 (5 bases). V gave up 8 bases and J gave up 8 bases, with 15 bases separating them. Germline V lookup: CDR1 SNHLY, CDR2 FYNNEI. The CDR3 covers 13 residues. CDR3 in DNA: TGTGCCAGCGCGACAGTCCTTGGGGAAAAACTGTTTTTT. Protein sequence: CASATVLGEKLFF.

This clone showed up just a few times. V usage is TRBV5-1 and J usage is TRBJ2-3; D gene unclear. Germline V CDR1 and CDR2: SGHRS, YFSETQ. Trimming left V 3 bases short and J 6 bases short, with 5 bases between. The CDR3 runs 11 residues. In DNA, the CDR3 is TGCGCCAGCAGCTCTAGGGATACGCAGTATTTT. Translated: CASSSRDTQYF.